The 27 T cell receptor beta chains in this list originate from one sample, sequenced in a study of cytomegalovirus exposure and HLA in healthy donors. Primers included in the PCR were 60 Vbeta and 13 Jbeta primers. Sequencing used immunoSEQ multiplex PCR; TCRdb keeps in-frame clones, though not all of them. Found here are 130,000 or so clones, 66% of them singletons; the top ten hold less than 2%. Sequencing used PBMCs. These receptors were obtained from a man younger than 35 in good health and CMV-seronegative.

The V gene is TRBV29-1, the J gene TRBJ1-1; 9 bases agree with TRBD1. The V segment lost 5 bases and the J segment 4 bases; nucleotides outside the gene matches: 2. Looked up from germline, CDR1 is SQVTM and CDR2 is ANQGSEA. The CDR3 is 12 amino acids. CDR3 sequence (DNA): TGCAGCGTTAACAGGGGGCGCACTGAAGCTTTCTTT. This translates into CSVNRGRTEAFF.

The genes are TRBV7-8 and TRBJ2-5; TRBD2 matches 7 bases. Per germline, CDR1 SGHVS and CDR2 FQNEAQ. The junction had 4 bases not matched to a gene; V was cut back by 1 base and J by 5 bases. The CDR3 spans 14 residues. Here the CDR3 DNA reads TGTGCCAGCAGCTTAGAGACTAGCACTGAGACCCAGTACTTC. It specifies CASSLETSTETQYF.

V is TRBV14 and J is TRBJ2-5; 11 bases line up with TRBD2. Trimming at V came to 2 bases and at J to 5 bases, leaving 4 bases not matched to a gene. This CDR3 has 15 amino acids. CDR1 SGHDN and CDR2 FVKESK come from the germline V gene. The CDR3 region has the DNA TGTGCCAGCAGCCAAACTAGCGGGAGACTGGAGACCCAGTACTTC. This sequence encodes CASSQTSGRLETQYF.

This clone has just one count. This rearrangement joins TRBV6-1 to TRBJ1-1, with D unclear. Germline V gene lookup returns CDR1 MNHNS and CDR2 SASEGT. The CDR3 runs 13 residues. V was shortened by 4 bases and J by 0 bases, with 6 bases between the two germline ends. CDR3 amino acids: CASSGVLNTEAFF. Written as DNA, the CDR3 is TGTGCCAGCAGTGGAGTCTTGAACACTGAAGCTTTCTTT.

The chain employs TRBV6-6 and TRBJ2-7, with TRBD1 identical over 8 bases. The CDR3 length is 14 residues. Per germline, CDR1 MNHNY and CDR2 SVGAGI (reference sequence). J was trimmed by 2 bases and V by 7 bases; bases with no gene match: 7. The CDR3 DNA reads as TGTGCCAGCACCCCGTGGACAGGGACCTACGAGCAGTACTTC. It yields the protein CASTPWTGTYEQYF.

The CDR3 bases are TGTGCCAGCAGCTTGGTCCCGGAGGGCGAGCAGTACTTC. Translation gives CASSLVPEGEQYF. This chain links TRBV5-4 with TRBJ2-7; weak D call: TRBD2 (6 bases). Trimming took 0 bases from V and 6 from J, leaving 10 bases between them. The germline gives CDR1 SGHNT, CDR2 YYREEE (reference sequence). The CDR3 contains 13 residues.

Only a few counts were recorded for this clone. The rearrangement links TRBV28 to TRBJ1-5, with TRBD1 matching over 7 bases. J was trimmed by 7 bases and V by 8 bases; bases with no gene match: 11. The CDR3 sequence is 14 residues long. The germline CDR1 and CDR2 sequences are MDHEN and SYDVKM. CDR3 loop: CASGTAKPGQPQHF. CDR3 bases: TGTGCCAGCGGGACAGCCAAGCCGGGGCAGCCCCAGCATTTT.

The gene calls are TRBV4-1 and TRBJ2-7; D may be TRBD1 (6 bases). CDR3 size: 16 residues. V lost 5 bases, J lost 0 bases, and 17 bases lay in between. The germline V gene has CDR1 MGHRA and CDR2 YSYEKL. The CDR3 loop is CASSYRTELSSYEQYF. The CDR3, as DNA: TGCGCCAGCAGCTACAGGACAGAACTCAGCTCCTACGAGCAGTACTTC.

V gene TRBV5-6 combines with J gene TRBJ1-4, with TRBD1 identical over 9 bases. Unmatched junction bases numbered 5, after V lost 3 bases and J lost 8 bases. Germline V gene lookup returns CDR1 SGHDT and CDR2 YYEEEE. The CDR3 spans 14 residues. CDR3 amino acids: CASSWGTGNEKLFF. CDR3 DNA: TGTGCCAGCAGCTGGGGGACAGGGAACGAAAAACTGTTTTTT.

CDR3 region: CASSGGGQNTGELFF. The CDR3 region has the DNA TGTGCCAGCAGTGGCGGGGGCCAAAACACCGGGGAGCTGTTTTTT. The V and J genes are TRBV2 and TRBJ2-2; a weak D match, TRBD2 (7 bases). Trimming removed 4 bases from V and 2 bases from J, with 11 bases in between. Germline lookup yields CDR1 SNHLY and CDR2 FYNNEI. This CDR3 region has 15 residues.

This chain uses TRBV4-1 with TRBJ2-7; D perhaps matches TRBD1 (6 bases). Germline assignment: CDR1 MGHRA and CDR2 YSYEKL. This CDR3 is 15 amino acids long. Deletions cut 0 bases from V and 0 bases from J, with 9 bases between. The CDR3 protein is CASSQERGFSYEQYF. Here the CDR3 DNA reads TGCGCCAGCAGCCAAGAAAGGGGGTTCTCCTACGAGCAGTACTTC.

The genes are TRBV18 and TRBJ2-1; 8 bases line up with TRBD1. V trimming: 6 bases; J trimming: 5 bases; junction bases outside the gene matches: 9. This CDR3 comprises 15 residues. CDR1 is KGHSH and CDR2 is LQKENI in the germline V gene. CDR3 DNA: TGTGCCAGCTCCCACGACAGGGGCCCCCACAATGAGCAGTTCTTC. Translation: CASSHDRGPHNEQFF.

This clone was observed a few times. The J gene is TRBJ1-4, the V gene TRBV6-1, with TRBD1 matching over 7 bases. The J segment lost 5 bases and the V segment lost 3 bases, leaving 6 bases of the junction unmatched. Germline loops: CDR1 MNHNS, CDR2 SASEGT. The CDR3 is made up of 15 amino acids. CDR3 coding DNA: TGTGCCAGCAGTGAGGTGACAGGGCCAAATGAAAAACTGTTTTTT. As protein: CASSEVTGPNEKLFF.

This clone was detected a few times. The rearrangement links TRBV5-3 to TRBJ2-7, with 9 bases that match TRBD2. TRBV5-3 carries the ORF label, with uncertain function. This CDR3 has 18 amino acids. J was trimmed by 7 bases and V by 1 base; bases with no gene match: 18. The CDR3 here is CARSLCCLRREGPQEQYF. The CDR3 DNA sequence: TGTGCCAGAAGCTTGTGCTGCCTAAGGCGGGAGGGCCCTCAGGAGCAGTACTTC.

CDR3 bases: TGTGCCAGCAGCGTGGGACAGGGCGAAGCTTTCTTT. This codes for CASSVGQGEAFF. The J gene is TRBJ1-1, the V gene TRBV9; 9 bases line up with TRBD1. The CDR3 runs 12 residues. Germline values: CDR1 SGDLS, CDR2 YYNGEE. The V and J ends lost 2 bases and 8 bases, in that order; junction bases with no gene match: 1.

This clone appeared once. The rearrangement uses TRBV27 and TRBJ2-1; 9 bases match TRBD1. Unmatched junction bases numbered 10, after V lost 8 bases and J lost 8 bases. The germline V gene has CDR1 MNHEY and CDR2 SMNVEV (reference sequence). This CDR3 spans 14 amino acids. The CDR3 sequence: CASRGGQGSDEQFF. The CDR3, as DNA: TGTGCCAGCCGAGGGGGACAGGGAAGCGATGAGCAGTTCTTC.

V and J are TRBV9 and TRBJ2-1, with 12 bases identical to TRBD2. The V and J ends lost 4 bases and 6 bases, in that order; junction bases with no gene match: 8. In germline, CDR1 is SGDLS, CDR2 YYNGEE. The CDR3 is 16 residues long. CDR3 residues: CASSPRGTSGRNEQFF. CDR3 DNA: TGTGCCAGCAGCCCTAGGGGGACTAGCGGGCGCAATGAGCAGTTCTTC.

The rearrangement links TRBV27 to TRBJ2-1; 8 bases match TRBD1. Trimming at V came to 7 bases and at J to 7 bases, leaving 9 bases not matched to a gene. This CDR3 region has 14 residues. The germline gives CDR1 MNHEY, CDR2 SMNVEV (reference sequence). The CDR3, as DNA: TGTGCCAGCACGAAGGACAGGGCGGGGAATGAGCAGTTCTTC. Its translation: CASTKDRAGNEQFF.

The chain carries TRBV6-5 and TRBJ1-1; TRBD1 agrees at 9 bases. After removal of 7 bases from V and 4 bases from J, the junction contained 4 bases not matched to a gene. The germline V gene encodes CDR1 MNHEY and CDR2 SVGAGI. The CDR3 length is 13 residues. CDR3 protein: CASKTGGGTEAFF. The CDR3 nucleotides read TGTGCCAGCAAGACAGGGGGAGGCACTGAAGCTTTCTTT.

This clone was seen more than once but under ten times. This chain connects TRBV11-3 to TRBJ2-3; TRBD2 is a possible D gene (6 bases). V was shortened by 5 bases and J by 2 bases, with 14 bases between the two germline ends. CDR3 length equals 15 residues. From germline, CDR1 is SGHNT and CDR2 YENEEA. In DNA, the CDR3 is TGTGCCAGCAGCGCGGGGACGAAATTCACAGATACGCAGTATTTT. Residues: CASSAGTKFTDTQYF.

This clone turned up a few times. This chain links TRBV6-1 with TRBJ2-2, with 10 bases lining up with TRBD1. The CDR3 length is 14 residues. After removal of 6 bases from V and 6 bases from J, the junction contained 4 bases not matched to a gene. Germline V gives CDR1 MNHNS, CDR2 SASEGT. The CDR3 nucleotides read TGTGCCAGCAGGACAGGGGGCGCATCCGGGGAGCTGTTTTTT. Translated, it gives CASRTGGASGELFF.

In nucleotides, the CDR3 is TGTGCCAGCAGCTTAGGGGTAGCGGGAGCCGGGGATACGCAGTATTTT. Protein product: CASSLGVAGAGDTQYF. The chain has TRBV11-2 and TRBJ2-3, with TRBD2 matching 9 bases. Germline loops: CDR1 SGHAT, CDR2 FQNNGV. Losses at the gene ends were 1 base for V and 6 bases for J; bases not matched to a gene: 8. This CDR3 has 16 amino acids.

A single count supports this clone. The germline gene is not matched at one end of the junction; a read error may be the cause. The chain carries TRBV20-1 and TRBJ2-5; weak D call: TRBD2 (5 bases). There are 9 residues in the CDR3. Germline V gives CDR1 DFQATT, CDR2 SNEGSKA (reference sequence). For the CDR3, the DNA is TGCAGTTCGGGGAAGACCCGGTACTTC. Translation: CSSGKTRYF.

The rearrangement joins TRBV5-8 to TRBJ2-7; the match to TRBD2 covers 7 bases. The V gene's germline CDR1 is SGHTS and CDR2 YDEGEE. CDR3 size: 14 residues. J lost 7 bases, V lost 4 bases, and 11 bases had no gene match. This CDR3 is CASSISGGLGEQYF. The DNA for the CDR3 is TGTGCCAGCAGCATTTCGGGGGGACTTGGGGAGCAGTACTTC.

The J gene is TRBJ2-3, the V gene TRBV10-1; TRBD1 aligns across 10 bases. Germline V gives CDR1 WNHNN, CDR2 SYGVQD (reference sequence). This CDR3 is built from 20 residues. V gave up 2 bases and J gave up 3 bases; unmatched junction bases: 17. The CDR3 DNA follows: TGCGCCAGCAGTGAGCCCCTGTTACCGGGACAGGGGACGGTGACAGATACGCAGTATTTT. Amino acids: CASSEPLLPGQGTVTDTQYF.

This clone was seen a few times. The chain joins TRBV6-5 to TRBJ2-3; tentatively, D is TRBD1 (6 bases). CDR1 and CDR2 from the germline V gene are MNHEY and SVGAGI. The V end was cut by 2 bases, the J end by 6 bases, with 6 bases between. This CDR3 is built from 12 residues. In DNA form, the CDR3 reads TGTGCCAGCAGTTACAGGGGGGATACGCAGTATTTT. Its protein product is CASSYRGDTQYF.

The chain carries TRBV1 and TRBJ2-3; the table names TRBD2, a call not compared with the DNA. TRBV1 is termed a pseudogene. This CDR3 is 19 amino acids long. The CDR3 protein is CTSSKKPGLAGGSTDTQYF. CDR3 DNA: TGCACCAGCAGTAAAAAACCGGGACTAGCGGGAGGTAGCACAGATACGCAGTATTTT.